This entry lists 27 T cell receptor beta chains sequenced from one sample in a study of T cells in Graves' hyperthyroidism and ophthalmopathy. RNA transcripts provided the source from which TCR beta CDR3 regions were amplified. The HTBI primer set served for first-round RT-PCR of the TCR CDR3. TCRdb reprocessed the multiplex PCR reads via MiXCR and lists one record per CDR3 protein. The table lists 250,000 to 300,000 distinct CDR3 sequences, roughly 15% of them singletons, with more than 10% in the top ten. The sequencing sample was made of blood. These receptor sequences come from a woman in her thirties or forties with Graves' hyperthyroidism that later progressed to Graves' ophthalmopathy.

The V gene is TRBV12-5, the J gene TRBJ2-7; 8 bases fit TRBD2. Trimming removed 2 bases from V and 0 bases from J; junction bases left unmatched: 12. CDR1 is LGHNT, CDR2 FRNRAP, per germline. CDR3 length equals 18 residues. The CDR3: CASGLPKETSGRSYEQYF. The DNA of the CDR3 is TGTGCTAGTGGTTTGCCGAAAGAAACTAGCGGCCGCTCCTACGAGCAGTACTTC.

This clonotype was counted many times. V usage is TRBV14 and J usage is TRBJ2-7; D is ambiguous. V was cut by 3 bases and J by 3 bases, with 12 bases left in between. Germline lookup yields CDR1 SGHDN and CDR2 FVKESK. The CDR3 is 14 amino acids. This CDR3 reads CASSQRNTYYEQYF. The CDR3 bases are TGTGCCAGCAGCCAGCGAAACACATACTACGAGCAGTACTTC.

This clonotype has ten or more counts. For the CDR3, the DNA is TGTGCCAGCAGCTCTGGGACACCCCTGAATGAGCAGTTCTTC. Translation gives CASSSGTPLNEQFF. V and J are TRBV7-2 and TRBJ2-1, with D tentatively TRBD1 (6 bases). The CDR3 contains 14 residues. Germline V gene data show CDR1 as SGHTA and CDR2 as FQGNSA. V shed 4 bases and J shed 7 bases, with 14 bases lying between them. Full variable domain (rest looked up from reference TRBV7-2 and TRBJ2-1): GAGVSQSPSNKVTEKGKDVELRCDPISGHTALYWYRQSLGQGLEFLIYFQGNSAPDKSGLPSDRFSAERTGGSVSTLTIQRTQQEDSAVYLCASSSGTPLNEQFFGPGTRLTVL.

This clonotype has ten or more counts. The gene calls are TRBV11-2 and TRBJ2-1; TRBD2 matches 8 bases. The V gene's germline CDR1 is SGHAT and CDR2 FQNNGV. This CDR3 spans 17 amino acids. V lost 0 bases and J lost 0; bases outside the gene matches: 4. This chain's CDR3 is CASSLDLAGDSYNEQFF. The CDR3 bases are TGTGCCAGCAGCTTAGACCTAGCGGGCGACTCCTACAATGAGCAGTTCTTC. The full variable domain, rest sourced from reference TRBV11-2 and TRBJ2-1, is EAGVAQSPRYKIIEKRQSVAFWCNPISGHATLYWYQQILGQGPKLLIQFQNNGVVDDSQLPKDRFSAERLKGVDSTLKIQPAKLEDSAVYLCASSLDLAGDSYNEQFFGPGTRLTVL.

This sequence joins TRBV12-3 or TRBV12-4 and TRBJ1-2, with D maybe TRBD1 (6 bases). The germline V and J ends were trimmed by 6 bases and 3 bases, with 20 bases remaining between them. This CDR3 contains 16 residues. The CDR3 DNA is TGTGCCAGCAGCTCGTCGTGGGGGGCAAGAGACTATGGCTACACCTTC. Amino acid sequence: CASSSSWGARDYGYTF.

The chain is built from TRBV28 and TRBJ1-2; 10 bases agree with TRBD1. The germline gives CDR1 MDHEN, CDR2 SYDVKM. The CDR3 is made up of 16 amino acids. V shed 4 bases, J shed 5 bases, and the junction held 10 bases outside the gene matches. CDR3 loop: CASSSGQGRGFYGYTF. The CDR3 DNA reads TGTGCCAGCAGTTCGGGACAGGGGAGGGGATTTTATGGCTACACCTTC.

This clonotype was recorded at least ten times. This chain links TRBV27 with TRBJ1-6; 7 bases fit TRBD1. Per germline, CDR1 MNHEY and CDR2 SMNVEV (reference sequence). The ends lost 3 bases at V and 10 bases at J; junction bases unmatched: 9. This CDR3 region has 15 residues. DNA for the CDR3: TGTGCCAGCAGTTTCCTGGGACAGCTTGCCTCACCCCTCCACTTT. As protein: CASSFLGQLASPLHF.

This clonotype has just a few counts. The chain carries TRBV28 and TRBJ2-7; tentative D call: TRBD2 (7 bases). Germline assignment: CDR1 MDHEN and CDR2 SYDVKM. V dropped 4 bases and J dropped 5 bases, with 15 bases sitting between them. The length of the CDR3 is 14 residues. CDR3 amino acids: CASSWEGGRDEQYF. In nucleotides, the CDR3 is TGTGCCAGCAGTTGGGAGGGGGGACGAGACGAGCAGTACTTC. The entire variable domain, with the rest obtained from reference TRBV28 and TRBJ2-7, is as follows: DVKVTQSSRYLVKRTGEKVFLECVQDMDHENMFWYRQDPGLGLRLIYFSYDVKMKEKGDIPEGYSVSREKKERFSLILESASTNQTSMYLCASSWEGGRDEQYFGPGTRLTVT.

This rearrangement joins TRBV6-5 to TRBJ1-5, with D possibly TRBD1 on 5 matching bases. CDR1 MNHEY and CDR2 SVGAGI come from the germline V gene. Trimming removed 2 bases from V and 4 bases from J, with 15 bases in between. The CDR3 totals 16 residues. CDR3 residues: CASSYVLSGSNQPQHF. CDR3 nucleotides: TGTGCCAGCAGTTACGTGTTATCAGGGTCGAATCAGCCCCAGCATTTT.

This clonotype was picked up many times. The chain couples TRBV6-2 or TRBV6-3 to TRBJ1-3; maybe TRBD1 (6 bases). The CDR3 is 15 amino acids. Germline-derived CDR1 and CDR2 are MNHEY and SVGEGT. V shed 6 bases and J shed 0 bases, with 12 bases lying between them. The CDR3 region is CASSRGGISGNTIYF. CDR3 nucleotides: TGTGCCAGCAGCCGAGGGGGAATCTCTGGAAACACCATATATTTT.

This clonotype was counted many times. The chain couples TRBV28 to TRBJ1-5; 11 nucleotides match TRBD1. Trimming removed 5 bases from V and 8 bases from J; junction bases left unmatched: 11. Germline values: CDR1 MDHEN, CDR2 SYDVKM. The CDR3 contains 16 residues. The CDR3: CASSQSDRGRVKPQHF. The CDR3 nucleotides read TGTGCCAGCAGTCAATCGGACAGGGGGCGGGTGAAGCCCCAGCATTTT.

The CDR3 nucleotides are TGTGCCAGCAGTTACGAGACAGCGTTATACAATGAGCAGTTCTTC. This gives the protein CASSYETALYNEQFF. The J gene is TRBJ2-1, the V gene TRBV6-5; tentatively, D is TRBD1 (5 bases). The CDR3 runs 15 residues. V lost 2 bases and J 4 bases, leaving 12 bases between the germline ends. Germline values: CDR1 MNHEY, CDR2 SVGAGI.

This clonotype was counted at least ten times. This CDR3 reads CASSSGTGVETQYF. CDR3 DNA: TGTGCCAGCAGCTCCGGGACAGGGGTCGAGACCCAGTACTTC. The chain combines TRBV9 with TRBJ2-5; TRBD1 aligns across 10 bases. Trimming at V came to 4 bases and at J to 5 bases, leaving 5 bases not matched to a gene. This CDR3 region has 14 residues. Germline V CDR1 and CDR2: SGDLS, YYNGEE.

This clonotype came up many times. The rearrangement joins TRBV28 to TRBJ2-5; TRBD1 or TRBD2 may be the D gene (6 bases each). Per germline, CDR1 MDHEN and CDR2 SYDVKM. CDR3 length: 14 residues. The V gene lost 6 bases and the J gene lost 5 bases, with 16 bases spanning the gap. The chain's CDR3 is CASRPTGAGETQYF. DNA of the CDR3: TGTGCCAGCAGACCTACGGGGGCAGGGGAGACCCAGTACTTC.

There are a few counts of this clonotype. The CDR3 spells CAWNPAGGYTYEQYF. The CDR3 nucleotides are TGTGCCTGGAACCCAGCGGGAGGCTACACCTACGAGCAGTACTTC. This chain connects TRBV30 to TRBJ2-7; TRBD2 agrees at 9 bases. Germline CDR1 is GTSNPN and CDR2 is SVGIG (reference sequence). The V gene end was trimmed by 4 bases and the J gene end by 2 bases; junction bases not matched to a gene: 9. The CDR3 has 15 amino acids.

The chain recombines TRBV6-5 with TRBJ1-5; D unclear. This CDR3 is 16 amino acids long. The V gene lost 0 bases and the J gene lost 1 base, with 10 bases spanning the gap. Germline lookup yields CDR1 MNHEY and CDR2 SVGAGI. The CDR3 here is CASSYSVGPSNQPQHF. In nucleotides, the CDR3 is TGTGCCAGCAGTTACTCGGTCGGCCCCAGCAATCAGCCCCAGCATTTT.

At least ten counts were recorded for this clonotype. The V and J genes are TRBV10-3 and TRBJ2-7; 8 nucleotides align to TRBD2. Trimming cost V 0 bases and J 5 bases; bases outside gene matches: 6. The CDR3 runs 15 residues. Germline V gene data show CDR1 as ENHRY and CDR2 as SYGVKD. CDR3 bases: TGTGCCATCAGTGAGTCGGGAGCGGGAGAGGACGAGCAGTACTTC. Translated, it gives CAISESGAGEDEQYF.

The chain has TRBV28 and TRBJ2-3; 11 nucleotides align to TRBD2. The CDR3 extends over 19 amino acids. Trimming at V came to 1 base and at J to 3 bases, leaving 12 bases not matched to a gene. Germline V CDR1 and CDR2: MDHEN, SYDVKM. This CDR3 reads CASSLFGRLAGGETDTQYF. The CDR3 DNA is TGTGCCAGCAGTTTATTTGGTCGGCTAGCGGGAGGCGAAACAGATACGCAGTATTTT.

This clonotype was counted between two and nine times. The chain employs TRBV19 and TRBJ1-5; 8 bases align to TRBD1. J was trimmed by 6 bases and V by 5 bases; bases with no gene match: 12. Germline loops: CDR1 LNHDA, CDR2 SQIVND (reference sequence). The CDR3 runs to 16 residues. The CDR3 spells CASSLQGDRHIQPQHF. In DNA, the CDR3 is TGTGCCAGTAGTCTCCAAGGGGACAGGCATATTCAGCCCCAGCATTTT.

This clonotype was observed at least ten times. This chain links TRBV29-1 with TRBJ2-5, with D perhaps TRBD2 (5 bases). From germline, CDR1 is SQVTM and CDR2 ANQGSEA. Trimming took 6 bases from V and 4 from J, leaving 15 bases between them. CDR3 length: 13 amino acids. In nucleotides, the CDR3 is TGCAGCGTAACTAGTACCCGAGCAGAGACCCAGTACTTC. Protein sequence: CSVTSTRAETQYF.

This clonotype was seen a handful of times. V usage is TRBV5-5 and J usage is TRBJ2-3, with D hard to call. Trimming stripped 0 bases from V and 0 bases from J, with 8 bases between. Germline values: CDR1 SGHKS, CDR2 YYEKEE (reference sequence). The CDR3 is 15 amino acids. CDR3 loop: CASSLDGLSTDTQYF. CDR3 DNA sequence: TGTGCCAGCAGCTTGGATGGTCTTAGCACAGATACGCAGTATTTT. Together with reference TRBV5-5 and TRBJ2-3, the CDR3 gives the full variable domain: DAGVTQSPTHLIKTRGQQVTLRCSPISGHKSVSWYQQVLGQGPQFIFQYYEKEERGRGNFPDRFSARQFPNYSSELNVNALLLGDSALYLCASSLDGLSTDTQYFGPGTRLTVL.

This clonotype has only one observation. This chain joins TRBV7-2 and TRBJ1-4; 7 bases line up with TRBD1. V was pared by 5 bases and J by 0 bases, with 3 bases of the junction left unmatched. The germline CDR1 and CDR2 sequences are SGHTA and FQGNSA. The CDR3 consists of 15 residues. This chain's CDR3 is CASSPDRATNEKLFF. The CDR3 region has the DNA TGTGCCAGCAGCCCCGACAGGGCAACTAATGAAAAACTGTTTTTT.

This clonotype was seen many times. V and J are TRBV27 and TRBJ2-5; 8 bases align to TRBD2. J gave up 5 bases and V 10 bases, and 12 bases lay outside the gene matches. This CDR3 region has 14 residues. Germline lookup yields CDR1 MNHEY and CDR2 SMNVEV (reference sequence). The DNA for the CDR3 is TGTGCCACCAGATCCTTCTCGGGGGGGGAGACCCAGTACTTC. Translated, it gives CATRSFSGGETQYF.

The sample holds many counts of this clonotype. The chain has TRBV18 and TRBJ2-7, with D tentatively TRBD1 (5 bases). Trimming removed 0 bases at V and 2 bases at J, with 8 bases between. The CDR3 is made up of 14 amino acids. Germline CDR1 reads KGHSH; CDR2 reads LQKENI. This CDR3 is CASSPPTRAYEQYF. The CDR3 coding sequence is TGTGCCAGCTCACCACCAACCAGGGCCTACGAGCAGTACTTC.

This clonotype was detected many times. The chain has TRBV5-4 and TRBJ1-2; no reliable D call. The CDR3 is 13 amino acids. The germline V gene has CDR1 SGHNT and CDR2 YYREEE (reference sequence). Trimming stripped 4 bases from V and 6 bases from J, with 13 bases between. CDR3 bases: TGTGCCAGCAGCCCGGCCTTGAGAGATGGCTACACCTTC. This translates into CASSPALRDGYTF.

This clonotype came up many times. This rearrangement joins TRBV9 to TRBJ2-3, with TRBD1 as a possible D gene (6 bases). Trimming removed 4 bases from V and 5 bases from J, with 23 bases in between. Germline CDR1 is SGDLS and CDR2 is YYNGEE. The CDR3 totals 17 residues. The CDR3 DNA reads TGTGCCAGCAGCCCTGGACAGTTCGAGCCAACTATAGATACGCAGTATTTT. Its protein is CASSPGQFEPTIDTQYF.

This clonotype occurred many times. The V call is TRBV27, the J call TRBJ2-6; 14 bases are shared with TRBD2. Germline V gives CDR1 MNHEY, CDR2 SMNVEV (reference sequence). The CDR3 length is 18 residues. Trimming removed 5 bases from V and 2 bases from J; junction bases left unmatched: 5. The CDR3 coding sequence is TGTGCCAGCAGTGAGACTAGCGGGAGGGCTACTGGGGCCAACGTCCTGACTTTC. Translation gives CASSETSGRATGANVLTF. The full variable domain, its missing parts supplied by reference TRBV27 and TRBJ2-6, is EAQVTQNPRYLITVTGKKLTVTCSQNMNHEYMSWYRQDPGLGLRQIYYSMNVEVTDKGDVPEGYKVSRKEKRNFPLILESPSPNQTSLYFCASSETSGRATGANVLTFGAGSRLTVL.